This T cell receptor beta chain is drawn from a study of T cell responses to AZD1222 COVID-19 vaccine. Sequenced by immunoSEQ multiplex PCR; TCRdb stores in-frame clones only, minus some. There are 140,000 or so clones in the sample; roughly nine tenths occur only once, and approximately 4.3% lies in the top ten. Remarks on this clone: Its antigen is unidentified.

This CDR3 contains 17 residues. Study-wide points: Nearly half of spike-specific TCRs reportedly target variant regions that are unmutated in the B.1.351 and B.1.1.7 variants. All repertoire sampling was performed exclusively after the peak T cell response.

This TCR was recovered from an adult who received the AZD1222 COVID-19 vaccine. The sample in question was peripheral blood, obtained 28 days after the second AZD1222 dose. V gene TRBV21-1 combines with J gene TRBJ1-5. TRBV21-1 counts as a pseudogene. This chain's CDR3 is CASSKGLGLNSNQPQHF. In DNA form, the CDR3 reads TGTGCCAGCAGCAAAGGTCTAGGACTAAATAGCAATCAGCCCCAGCATTTT.